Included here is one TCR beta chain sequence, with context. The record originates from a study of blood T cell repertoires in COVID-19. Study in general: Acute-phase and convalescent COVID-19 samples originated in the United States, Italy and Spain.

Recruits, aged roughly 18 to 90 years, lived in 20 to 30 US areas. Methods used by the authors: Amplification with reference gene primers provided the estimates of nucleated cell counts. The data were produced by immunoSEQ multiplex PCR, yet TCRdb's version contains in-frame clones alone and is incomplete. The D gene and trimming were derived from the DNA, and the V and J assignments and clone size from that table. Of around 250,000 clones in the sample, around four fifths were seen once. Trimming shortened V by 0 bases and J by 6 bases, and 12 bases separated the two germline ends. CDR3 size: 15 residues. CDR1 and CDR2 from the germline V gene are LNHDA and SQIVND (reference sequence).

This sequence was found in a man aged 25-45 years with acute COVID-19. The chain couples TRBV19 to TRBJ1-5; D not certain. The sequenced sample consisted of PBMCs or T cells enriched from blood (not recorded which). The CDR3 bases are TGTGCCAGTAGTATAGAGGCAAACCGGGGTCAGCCCCAGCATTTT. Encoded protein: CASSIEANRGQPQHF.